The entry that follows covers one T cell receptor (beta chain) sequence. A much larger clone sits a single nucleotide away, making a read error possible. CDR3 length: 15 residues. Germline assignment: CDR1 MGHRA and CDR2 YSYEKL. This record comes from a study of T-cell reconstitution after alpha-beta-depleted transplantation in children. The TCRbeta library was prepared with unique molecular identifiers. TCRdb called the PCR reads again in MiXCR, with one record for every CDR3 protein. The data hold more than 150,000 distinct CDR3 sequences, with approximately 6.6% observed a single time. The clonotype originates from a human donor who donated a stem cell graft to a child with Wiskott-Aldrich syndrome. The chain uses TRBV4-1 and TRBJ2-5; maybe TRBD2 (6 bases). This specimen was PBMCs from the stem cell graft donor, taken from the stem cell graft. The CDR3 DNA follows: TGCACCAGCAGCCAACTGCGGGGATCGGGAGAGACCCAGTACTTC. This encodes CTSSQLRGSGETQYF.